Listed below are T cell receptor beta chains from one sample, sequenced in a study of identifying expanded T cells in peripheral blood. Using immunoSEQ multiplex PCR, the repertoire was profiled, and TCRdb retains in-frame clones only, with some absent. The data show some 80,000 clones, with around 90% seen just once and about 7% held by the top ten. Sequencing was performed on blood. These receptors all stem from a person aged 18-69 years in good health. Both conserved end residues are part of each CDR3. The order of the fields is clone size, V gene, J gene, D gene, CDR3 DNA, CDR3 protein. D genes are given only for firm matches. Part of the rows lack a size; the others show once, few, many or a class for expanded clones.

clone size: -; V gene: TRBV2; J gene: TRBJ1-4; D gene: -; CDR3 DNA: TGTGCCAGCAGTCGAACCGGGACCCTAAATGAAAAACTGTTTTTT; CDR3 protein: CASSRTGTLNEKLFF
clone size: -; V gene: TRBV6-1; J gene: TRBJ1-2; D gene: -; CDR3 DNA: TGTGCCAGCAGCTCGCAGGGGACCCATGGCTACACCTTC; CDR3 protein: CASSSQGTHGYTF
clone size: -; V gene: TRBV7-2; J gene: TRBJ2-7; D gene: -; CDR3 DNA: TGTGCCAGCAGCTTAGCCCCTCGAGTTGAGCAGTACTTC; CDR3 protein: CASSLAPRVEQYF
clone size: -; V gene: TRBV7-9; J gene: TRBJ2-2; D gene: -; CDR3 DNA: TGTGCCAGCAGCTTTGTATTACCCGGGGAGCTGTTTTTT; CDR3 protein: CASSFVLPGELFF
clone size: -; V gene: TRBV6-1; J gene: TRBJ2-7; D gene: -; CDR3 DNA: TGTGCCAGCAGTGTTTCGGGGTACGAGCAGTACTTC; CDR3 protein: CASSVSGYEQYF
clone size: few; V gene: TRBV11-2; J gene: TRBJ1-2; D gene: -; CDR3 DNA: TGTGCCAGCAGCCCCCGGGGATCCTATGGCTACACCTTC; CDR3 protein: CASSPRGSYGYTF
clone size: -; V gene: TRBV10-3; J gene: TRBJ1-2; D gene: -; CDR3 DNA: TGTGCCATCAGAGTTAGAACAGTCCCACCGTCTAACTATGGCTACACCTTC; CDR3 protein: CAIRVRTVPPSNYGYTF
clone size: once; V gene: TRBV10-3; J gene: TRBJ2-1; D gene: TRBD2; CDR3 DNA: TGTGCCACCGGGGTCATAGCGGGGGTGAGCTCCTACAATGAGCAGTTCTTC; CDR3 protein: CATGVIAGVSSYNEQFF
clone size: -; V gene: TRBV2; J gene: TRBJ2-7; D gene: -; CDR3 DNA: TGTGCCAGCGGTGTTTGGACAGAGCTCACCTACGAGCAGTACTTC; CDR3 protein: CASGVWTELTYEQYF
clone size: -; V gene: TRBV7-8; J gene: TRBJ2-3; D gene: -; CDR3 DNA: TGTGCCAGCAGCTTGTCGACCCGAATAGATACGCAGTATTTT; CDR3 protein: CASSLSTRIDTQYF
clone size: -; V gene: TRBV29-1; J gene: TRBJ1-1; D gene: -; CDR3 DNA: TGCAGCGCCTATATGAACACTGAAGCTTTCTTT; CDR3 protein: CSAYMNTEAFF
clone size: -; V gene: TRBV9; J gene: TRBJ1-2; D gene: TRBD1; CDR3 DNA: TGTGCCAGCAGCGTAGGGGTTGAGAGGGGGCGCGATGGCTACACCTTC; CDR3 protein: CASSVGVERGRDGYTF
clone size: -; V gene: TRBV27; J gene: TRBJ2-7; D gene: TRBD1; CDR3 DNA: TGTGCCAGCACGCCCTTCCCGGGACAGGGGAGTTGGGAGCAGTACTTC; CDR3 protein: CASTPFPGQGSWEQYF
clone size: -; V gene: TRBV7-9; J gene: TRBJ2-5; D gene: -; CDR3 DNA: TGTGCCAGCAGCCCCCTAGAAGGGGAGACCCAGTACTTC; CDR3 protein: CASSPLEGETQYF
clone size: -; V gene: TRBV30; J gene: TRBJ1-2; D gene: -; CDR3 DNA: TGTGCCTGGAGTCCCCCCGGGGCAGAGAGCTACACCTTC; CDR3 protein: CAWSPPGAESYTF
clone size: -; V gene: TRBV6-5; J gene: TRBJ2-2; D gene: TRBD1; CDR3 DNA: TGTGCCAGCAGTTCCGACAGGGATGCCGGGGAGCTGTTTTTT; CDR3 protein: CASSSDRDAGELFF
clone size: -; V gene: TRBV5-1; J gene: TRBJ1-3; D gene: TRBD1; CDR3 DNA: TGCGCCAGCAGCTTGGGACAGGGAAGAAACACCATATATTTT; CDR3 protein: CASSLGQGRNTIYF
clone size: -; V gene: TRBV13; J gene: TRBJ1-2; D gene: TRBD1; CDR3 DNA: TGTGCCAGCAGCTCCCGGGACAGCCGATTCACTAACTATGGCTACACCTTC; CDR3 protein: CASSSRDSRFTNYGYTF
clone size: -; V gene: TRBV19; J gene: TRBJ1-5; D gene: -; CDR3 DNA: TGTGCCAGTAGTCAAGAGGCTGGATTCCCCAATCAGCCCCAGCATTTT; CDR3 protein: CASSQEAGFPNQPQHF
clone size: -; V gene: TRBV6-1; J gene: TRBJ2-1; D gene: -; CDR3 DNA: TGTGCCAGCAGTGAATGGGGTATTGGGGTGCATGAGCAGTTCTTC; CDR3 protein: CASSEWGIGVHEQFF
clone size: few; V gene: TRBV18; J gene: TRBJ1-2; D gene: TRBD1; CDR3 DNA: TGTGCCAGCTCACCACCCGGGACAGGAACTAACTATGGCTACACCTTC; CDR3 protein: CASSPPGTGTNYGYTF
clone size: -; V gene: TRBV30; J gene: TRBJ2-2; D gene: TRBD1; CDR3 DNA: TGTGCCTGGAGGGCACAGGGGGCCCCCGGGGAGCTGTTTTTT; CDR3 protein: CAWRAQGAPGELFF
clone size: -; V gene: TRBV5-5; J gene: TRBJ1-1; D gene: -; CDR3 DNA: TGTGCCAGCAGCTTGACTTCTACTCTGAACACTGAAGCTTTCTTT; CDR3 protein: CASSLTSTLNTEAFF